Listed below are T cell receptor beta chains from one sample, sequenced in a study of neoadjuvant anti-PD-1 for oral cavity cancer. Measured with immunoSEQ multiplex PCR; TCRdb has only the in-frame clones, and not every one. The repertoire holds about 10,000 clones, 50% to 70% seen once, with around 4.6% in the top ten. The sample here was PBMCs, taken after nivolumab (anti-PD-1) treatment. All receptors come from a person aged 40 to 85 with oral cavity squamous cell carcinoma. The CDR3 runs from the conserved cysteine through the conserved F or W. Fields, in order: D gene, J gene, V gene, clone size, CDR3 protein, CDR3 DNA. D genes are given only for firm matches. The size of a clone is reported for some rows only, either as once, few or many, or as a class for expanded clones.

D gene: TRBD1
J gene: TRBJ2-7
V gene: TRBV4-1
clone size: .
CDR3 protein: CASSQAAEGQPFYEQYF
CDR3 DNA: TGCGCCAGCAGCCAAGCCGCTGAGGGACAGCCCTTCTACGAGCAGTACTTC

D gene: TRBD1
J gene: TRBJ1-4
V gene: TRBV5-4
clone size: .
CDR3 protein: CASSTWTGRGKLFF
CDR3 DNA: TGTGCCAGCAGCACCTGGACAGGCCGCGGAAAACTGTTTTTT

D gene: .
J gene: TRBJ1-5
V gene: TRBV6-5
clone size: .
CDR3 protein: CASSAVRGSNQPQHF
CDR3 DNA: TGTGCCAGCAGTGCCGTTAGAGGTAGCAATCAGCCCCAGCATTTT

D gene: .
J gene: TRBJ2-5
V gene: TRBV27
clone size: .
CDR3 protein: CASSPRGKTQETQYF
CDR3 DNA: TGTGCCAGCAGTCCCCGAGGGAAAACCCAAGAGACCCAGTACTTC

D gene: .
J gene: TRBJ1-2
V gene: TRBV7-9
clone size: few
CDR3 protein: CASSPGQTYGYTF
CDR3 DNA: TGTGCCAGCAGCCCTGGACAAACTTATGGCTACACCTTC

D gene: .
J gene: TRBJ1-2
V gene: TRBV7-2
clone size: .
CDR3 protein: CASSSRGGEVGYTF
CDR3 DNA: TGTGCCAGCAGCTCCAGGGGAGGGGAGGTCGGCTACACCTTC

D gene: .
J gene: TRBJ1-4
V gene: TRBV14
clone size: .
CDR3 protein: CASSQVGGPSEKLFF
CDR3 DNA: TGTGCCAGCAGCCAAGTGGGGGGGCCCTCTGAAAAACTGTTTTTT

D gene: .
J gene: TRBJ2-7
V gene: TRBV5-5
clone size: once
CDR3 protein: CASSLRDTAYEQYF
CDR3 DNA: TGTGCCAGCAGCCTAAGGGACACCGCCTACGAGCAGTACTTC

D gene: TRBD1
J gene: TRBJ1-1
V gene: TRBV19
clone size: .
CDR3 protein: CASSRIQGRTEAFF
CDR3 DNA: TGTGCCAGTAGTCGTATACAGGGGCGGACTGAAGCTTTCTTT

D gene: .
J gene: TRBJ2-7
V gene: TRBV12-5
clone size: few
CDR3 protein: CASVRADKQYEQYF
CDR3 DNA: TGTGCTAGTGTTAGGGCAGACAAACAATACGAGCAGTACTTC

D gene: .
J gene: TRBJ1-1
V gene: TRBV5-6
clone size: .
CDR3 protein: CASSSQHTWEAFF
CDR3 DNA: TGTGCCAGCAGCTCCCAACATACCTGGGAAGCTTTCTTT

D gene: TRBD1
J gene: TRBJ1-1
V gene: TRBV7-2
clone size: .
CDR3 protein: CASSPRQGLFGTEAFF
CDR3 DNA: TGTGCCAGCAGCCCCCGACAGGGACTGTTTGGCACTGAAGCTTTCTTT

D gene: TRBD2
J gene: TRBJ2-2
V gene: TRBV14
clone size: few
CDR3 protein: CASSQNSGGPGELFF
CDR3 DNA: TGTGCCAGCAGCCAAAACTCGGGGGGACCCGGGGAGCTGTTTTTT

D gene: TRBD1
J gene: TRBJ2-7
V gene: TRBV5-6
clone size: once
CDR3 protein: CASNPLGTDYEQYF
CDR3 DNA: TGTGCCAGCAATCCCCTAGGGACAGACTACGAGCAGTACTTC

D gene: .
J gene: TRBJ2-2
V gene: TRBV29-1
clone size: .
CDR3 protein: CSVDTGNTGELFF
CDR3 DNA: TGCAGCGTTGATACCGGGAACACCGGGGAGCTGTTTTTT

D gene: .
J gene: TRBJ2-5
V gene: TRBV6-1
clone size: .
CDR3 protein: CASSQRGGSETQYF
CDR3 DNA: TGTGCCAGCAGCCAACGGGGAGGTTCAGAGACCCAGTACTTC

D gene: TRBD1
J gene: TRBJ2-3
V gene: TRBV7-3
clone size: .
CDR3 protein: CASSPGTGTDTQYF
CDR3 DNA: TGTGCCAGCAGCCCCGGGACAGGAACAGATACGCAGTATTTT

D gene: TRBD2
J gene: TRBJ2-3
V gene: TRBV7-9
clone size: .
CDR3 protein: CASSPRTSGATQYF
CDR3 DNA: TGTGCCAGCAGCCCCCGGACTAGCGGGGCTACGCAGTATTTT

D gene: TRBD1
J gene: TRBJ1-2
V gene: TRBV6-5
clone size: few
CDR3 protein: CASRPDRGHGGYTF
CDR3 DNA: TGTGCCAGCAGGCCCGACAGGGGGCATGGCGGCTACACCTTC

D gene: TRBD1
J gene: TRBJ1-1
V gene: TRBV7-9
clone size: few
CDR3 protein: CASSFDRATEAFF
CDR3 DNA: TGTGCCAGCAGCTTCGACAGGGCCACTGAAGCTTTCTTT

D gene: .
J gene: TRBJ1-5
V gene: TRBV19
clone size: .
CDR3 protein: CASSRLQGWSSNQPQHF
CDR3 DNA: TGTGCCAGTAGCAGACTTCAGGGTTGGTCAAGCAATCAGCCCCAGCATTTT

D gene: .
J gene: TRBJ2-5
V gene: TRBV6-1
clone size: .
CDR3 protein: CASSENAGYGETQYF
CDR3 DNA: TGTGCCAGCAGTGAAAATGCAGGCTACGGGGAGACCCAGTACTTC

D gene: .
J gene: TRBJ1-2
V gene: TRBV28
clone size: .
CDR3 protein: CASSPPNPGANYGYTF
CDR3 DNA: TGTGCCAGCAGCCCCCCGAACCCCGGGGCAAACTATGGCTACACCTTC

D gene: TRBD1
J gene: TRBJ1-5
V gene: TRBV19
clone size: .
CDR3 protein: CASSMPGGDRYSNQPQHF
CDR3 DNA: TGTGCCAGTAGTATGCCAGGGGGCGACCGGTATAGCAATCAGCCCCAGCATTTT

D gene: .
J gene: TRBJ2-5
V gene: TRBV10-2
clone size: .
CDR3 protein: CASGTETQYF
CDR3 DNA: TGCGCCAGCGGGACCGAGACCCAGTACTTC

D gene: TRBD2
J gene: TRBJ2-3
V gene: TRBV5-4
clone size: .
CDR3 protein: CASSRSSGGAEDTQYF
CDR3 DNA: TGTGCCAGCAGCAGATCTAGCGGGGGGGCTGAAGATACGCAGTATTTT

D gene: TRBD2
J gene: TRBJ2-5
V gene: TRBV4-1
clone size: .
CDR3 protein: CASSQTGSGGTGETQYF
CDR3 DNA: TGCGCCAGCAGCCAGACAGGTAGCGGGGGTACCGGGGAGACCCAGTACTTC

D gene: .
J gene: TRBJ1-1
V gene: TRBV7-9
clone size: .
CDR3 protein: CASSLGTLNTEAFF
CDR3 DNA: TGTGCCAGCAGCTTAGGGACACTGAACACTGAAGCTTTCTTT

D gene: .
J gene: TRBJ1-5
V gene: TRBV10-3
clone size: .
CDR3 protein: CAISAGFDQPQHF
CDR3 DNA: TGTGCCATCAGTGCGGGGTTCGATCAGCCCCAGCATTTT

D gene: .
J gene: TRBJ1-2
V gene: TRBV30
clone size: .
CDR3 protein: CAIAPGGPYGYTF
CDR3 DNA: TGTGCCATTGCTCCGGGAGGTCCCTATGGCTACACCTTC

D gene: .
J gene: TRBJ2-7
V gene: TRBV27
clone size: .
CDR3 protein: CASSLGRDSLGYEQYF
CDR3 DNA: TGTGCCAGCAGTTTAGGGAGGGACAGCCTCGGATACGAGCAGTACTTC